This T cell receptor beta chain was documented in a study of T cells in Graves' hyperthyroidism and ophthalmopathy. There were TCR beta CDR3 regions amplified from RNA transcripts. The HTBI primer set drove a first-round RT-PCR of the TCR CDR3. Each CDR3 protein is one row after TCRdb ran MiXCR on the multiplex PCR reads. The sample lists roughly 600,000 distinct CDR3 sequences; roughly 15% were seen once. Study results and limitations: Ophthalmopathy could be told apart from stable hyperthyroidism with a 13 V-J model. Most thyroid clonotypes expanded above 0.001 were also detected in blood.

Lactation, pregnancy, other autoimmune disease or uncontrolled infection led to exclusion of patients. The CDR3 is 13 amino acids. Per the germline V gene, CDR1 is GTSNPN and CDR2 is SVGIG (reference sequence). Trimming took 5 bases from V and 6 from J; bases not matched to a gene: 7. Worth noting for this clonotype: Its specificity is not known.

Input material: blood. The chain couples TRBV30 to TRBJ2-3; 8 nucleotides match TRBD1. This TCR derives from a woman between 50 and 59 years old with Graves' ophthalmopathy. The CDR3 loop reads CAWGQGRIDTQYF. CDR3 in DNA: TGTGCCTGGGGACAGGGTAGAATTGATACGCAGTATTTT.